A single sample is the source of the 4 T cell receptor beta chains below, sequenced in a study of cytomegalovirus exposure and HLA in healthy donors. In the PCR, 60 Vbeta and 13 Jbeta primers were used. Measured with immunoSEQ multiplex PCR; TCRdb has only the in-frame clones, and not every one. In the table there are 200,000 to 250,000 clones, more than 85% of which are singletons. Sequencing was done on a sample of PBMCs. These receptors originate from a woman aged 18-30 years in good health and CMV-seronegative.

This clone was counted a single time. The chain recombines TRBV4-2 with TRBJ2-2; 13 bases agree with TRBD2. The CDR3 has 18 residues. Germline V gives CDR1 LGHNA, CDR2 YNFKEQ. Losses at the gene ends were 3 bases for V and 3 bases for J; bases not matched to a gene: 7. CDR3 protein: CASSQPGTSGDHTGELFF. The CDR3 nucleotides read TGTGCCAGCAGCCAGCCCGGGACTAGCGGGGACCACACCGGGGAGCTGTTTTTT.

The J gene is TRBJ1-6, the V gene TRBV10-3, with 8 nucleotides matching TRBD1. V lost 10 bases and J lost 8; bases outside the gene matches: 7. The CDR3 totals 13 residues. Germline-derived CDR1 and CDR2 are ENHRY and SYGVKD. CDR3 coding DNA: TGTGCCACCGGACAGGGTGTGGATTCACCCCTCCACTTT. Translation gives CATGQGVDSPLHF.

The CDR3 DNA is TGTGCCAGCAGCTTGGGGACTAGCGGATCCTACAATGAGCAGTTCTTC. It translates to CASSLGTSGSYNEQFF. The genes are TRBV5-4 and TRBJ2-1; TRBD2 matches 10 bases. The CDR3 has 16 residues. CDR1 is SGHNT, CDR2 YYREEE, per germline (reference sequence). Unmatched junction bases numbered 1, after V lost 0 bases and J lost 1 base.

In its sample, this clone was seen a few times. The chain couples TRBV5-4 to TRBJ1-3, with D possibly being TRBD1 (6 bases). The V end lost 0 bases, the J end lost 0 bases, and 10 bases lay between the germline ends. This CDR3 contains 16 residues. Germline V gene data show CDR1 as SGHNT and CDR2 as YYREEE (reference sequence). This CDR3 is CASSLGGPHSGNTIYF. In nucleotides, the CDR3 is TGTGCCAGCAGCTTGGGGGGGCCGCACTCTGGAAACACCATATATTTT.